This TCR beta chain originates from a study of shared clonotypes between healthy human individuals. The wider study: For every donor, three CD4 naive, three CD4 memory, two CD8 naive and one CD8 memory plates were used.

Clones were sequenced by immunoSEQ multiplex PCR, and TCRdb holds only the in-frame ones, with some missing. The profile shows about 2 million clones, roughly 96% of them singletons. A split of CD4+ cells into CD45RA+ naive and CD45RA-negative memory subsets was performed. The CDR3 consists of 16 residues. The trim removed 5 bases at V and 9 bases at J, leaving 10 bases unmatched. The V gene's germline CDR1 is LNHNV and CDR2 YYDKDF (reference sequence). Input material: naive CD4+ T cells sorted from blood. Subset defined: CD45RA+ positively selected. The source is a man aged 18 to 35 in good health. This chain connects TRBV15 to TRBJ2-1; TRBD2 matches at 13 bases. CDR3 residues: CATSGGLAGVTGEQFF. The CDR3 DNA is TGTGCCACCAGCGGAGGACTAGCGGGAGTTACGGGTGAGCAGTTCTTC.